This T cell receptor (beta chain) derives from a study of blood T cell repertoires in COVID-19. Study background: COVID-19 samples from acute and convalescent phases originated in the United States, Italy and Spain. In each case, the material was cDNA or gDNA derived from T cells, B-cell-depleted T cells, or PBMCs.

Authors' data handling: Amplification of reference gene primers provided the estimated nucleated cell counts. Sequencing used immunoSEQ multiplex PCR; TCRdb keeps in-frame clones, though not all of them. V and J calls and clone size follow that table, whereas D and trimming were derived from the DNA. The sample has 170,000 or so clones, around 87% seen once; the top ten hold roughly 0.53%. In germline, CDR1 is SQVTM, CDR2 ANQGSEA. V lost 7 bases to trimming and J lost 5 bases; unmatched junction nucleotides: 4. The CDR3 is 12 residues long. A Seattle source enrolled patients during active infection and followed them longitudinally.

The source is a man in his sixties with COVID-19, enrolled during active disease. Sequenced material: peripheral blood. This chain joins TRBV29-1 and TRBJ1-4; 7 bases agree with TRBD1. The CDR3 loop is CSGQTGNEKLFF. As DNA, the CDR3 is TGCAGCGGACAGACAGGGAATGAAAAACTGTTTTTT.